This T cell receptor beta chain derives from a study of control samples from healthy donors and cancer patients. This clone was recorded only once. Using immunoSEQ multiplex PCR, the repertoire was profiled, and TCRdb retains in-frame clones only, with some absent. The sample lists about 120,000 clones, 80% to 95% occurring once. Germline V gene data show CDR1 as LNHNV and CDR2 as YYDKDF (reference sequence). CDR3 size: 16 residues. V lost 0 bases and J 4 bases, leaving 15 bases between the germline ends. Input material: blood. The chain couples TRBV15 to TRBJ2-5; D remains unclear. This receptor was identified in a man aged 18 to 30 in good health. CDR3 amino acids: CATSRDWGKLGETQYF. CDR3 nucleotide sequence: TGTGCCACCAGCAGAGATTGGGGTAAACTCGGAGAGACCCAGTACTTC.